What follows is one T cell receptor beta chain and its context. Its recognized antigen is unknown. Nothing much larger sits one base from this clone, and base qualities are not available. In light of the paper, this sample's time point label describes: pretreatment peripheral blood. The Qiagen DNeasy Blood extraction kit was used to purify genomic DNA from total PBMCs and from tumor samples. PBMCs were collected pretreatment and during treatment and were isolated and stored as previously described. Relative to germline, V is 1 base shorter and J is 6 bases shorter, with 11 bases between their ends. CDR1 and CDR2, per the germline V gene, are SGHVS and FQNEAQ. The CDR3 goes from the cysteine to the phenylalanine over 14 residues. Only CDR3 DNA remains: 42 bases, in frame from the first base. Synthetic TCR analog templates were spiked into each PCR to estimate absolute template abundance from read counts. The immunoSEQ assay used bias-controlled V and J gene primers to amplify TCRbeta CDR3 regions from genomic DNA. Sequencing of rearranged TCRbeta segments was performed at approximately 20X coverage. In the source study's methods: Sequencing errors were corrected by clustering, and CDR3s were annotated against IMGT so that V, D and J genes could be assigned. Downstream analyses used only productive TCRbeta rearrangements, leaving out any out-of-frame or stop-codon sequences. To compute clonality, Shannon entropy was normalized by the log of the number of unique productive sequences and then subtracted from one. Fisher's exact test with Benjamini-Hochberg correction, using a cutoff of adjusted p below 0.01, was how clones that differed between time points or between blood and tumor were identified. Here the immuneACCESS table is served through TCRdb, limited to in-frame sequences with V and J called. Missing clones are a known gap in these copies; in checked studies unresolved V genes cover under half, and the rest lacks a known reason. The V and J calls and clone size come from that table; D and trimming were worked out from the DNA. The sample has tens of thousands of clones on record, about 88% of them singletons. 20% to 30% of the sample rests with the top ten.

This specimen belongs to a study of PD-L1 blockade in urothelial cancer (dated by TCRdb to 2016 to 2017). Background on the whole study: About 90% of the roughly 30 patients were identified as males with urothelial cancer of bladder origin, and a prior smoking history was reported by 18 of 29 patients. An ECOG performance status of 0 or 1 was recorded for the patients, and 0 to 3 prior chemotherapy regimens had been received by the patients. Blood samples were analyzed 3 weeks after the start of treatment (second dose) and 6 weeks after the start of treatment. Blood samples gave a median of approximately 150,000 T cells and 88,000 or so unique TCRs, with a median clonality of approximately 0.08. Somatic, immune and clinical correlates of response to PD-L1 blockade with atezolizumab in urothelial cancer were the focus of an exploratory multi-omic analysis. TCR sequencing covered pretreatment tumor samples and matched, serially collected peripheral blood taken before and after atezolizumab treatment. Durable clinical benefit was defined as progression-free survival longer than 6 months, and TCR features were also tested against progression-free and overall survival. Whole exome sequencing and RNA sequencing of pretreatment tumors were performed alongside TCR sequencing in the same patients. Roughly nine patients achieved durable clinical benefit and 15 to 20 did not. Around 30 patients had pretreatment blood TCR-seq, about 24 had at least one posttreatment blood collection, and about 24 had tumor TCR-seq.

What the research found in general, with its limitations: Greater expansion of tumor-associated TCR clones in peripheral blood 3 weeks after the start of treatment was observed in patients with durable benefit (n of about 22, p = 0.022). Improved progression-free and overall survival was found to be associated with pretreatment peripheral blood TCR clonality below the median. Because of the small sample size (n ≈ 27) and the many exploratory analyses performed, the results are intended to be regarded as hypothesis-generating.

The sequences come from PBMCs, collected around atezolizumab (anti-PD-L1) treatment. The rearranged segments are TRBV7-8 and TRBJ2-3; no D gene call is confident. This sequence was found in a donor over 35 with urothelial cancer. The CDR3 is CASSLGPVRDTQYF. The DNA is as follows: TGTGCCAGCAGCTTAGGGCCAGTGCGGGATACGCAGTATTTT.